The 17 T cell receptor beta chains below all came from one sample that was sequenced in a study of cytotoxic CD8 clonotypes in ibrutinib-treated CLL (dated by TCRdb to about 2021). The protocol used for the library was the immunoSEQ multiplex PCR assay. TCRdb obtained this table from immuneACCESS and retained in-frame rearrangements with V and J assigned. These tables miss some clones; where compared with another copy, unresolved V genes account for less than half of the shortfall, and the remainder is unexplained. For this sample the table gives over 150,000 clones, of which 81% were detected only once. 2% to 2.5% of the sample goes to the ten largest clones. The sample's time point, from its label and the paper: about eleven months on ibrutinib. The sample was PBMCs, taken after 12 months of ibrutinib treatment. The source is a human donor with chronic lymphocytic leukemia.

The sample holds one count of this clone. The rearrangement joins TRBV6-5 to TRBJ2-7; D call uncertain. There are 14 residues in the CDR3. Germline-derived CDR1 and CDR2 are MNHEY and SVGAGI. For the CDR3, the DNA is TGTGACCCTTCGGGCCGCCGTCGTTCCTACGAGCAGTACTTC. It encodes CDPSGRRRSYEQYF.

The V and J genes are TRBV27 and TRBJ2-5; TRBD2 aligns across 7 bases. The J call may be faulty, since TRBJ2-7 better matches the DNA end. CDR3 length: 15 amino acids. Germline V CDR1 and CDR2: MNHEY, SMNVEV (reference sequence). Here the CDR3 reads CASSLSIGRTYEQYF. CDR3 bases: TGTGCCAGCAGTTTATCCATCGGGAGGACATACGAGCAGTACTTC.

This clone came up a few times. The rearrangement joins TRBV5-5 to TRBJ1-5, with no clear D. The length of the CDR3 is 14 residues. Germline V gene data show CDR1 as SGHKS and CDR2 as YYEKEE (reference sequence). The V end was cut by 4 bases, the J end by 3 bases, with 11 bases between. In nucleotides, the CDR3 is TGTGCCAGCAGCCGAAACCCATCCAATCAGCCCCAGCATTTT. It translates to CASSRNPSNQPQHF. Full variable domain (remainder filled in from reference TRBV5-5 and TRBJ1-5): DAGVTQSPTHLIKTRGQQVTLRCSPISGHKSVSWYQQVLGQGPQFIFQYYEKEERGRGNFPDRFSARQFPNYSSELNVNALLLGDSALYLCASSRNPSNQPQHFGDGTRLSIL.

The gene calls are TRBV10-3 and TRBJ2-2; TRBD1 matches at 8 bases. In germline, CDR1 is ENHRY, CDR2 SYGVKD. With 6 bases clipped from V and 3 bases from J, the junction kept 0 bases outside the gene matches. This CDR3 spans 13 amino acids. The CDR3 DNA follows: TGTGCCATCAGACAGGGGGACACCGGGGAGCTGTTTTTT. Translated, it gives CAIRQGDTGELFF.

The CDR3 sequence: CASSEKGPYMVDGNTIYF. Written as DNA, the CDR3 is TGTGCCAGCAGTGAAAAGGGGCCTTACATGGTCGATGGAAACACCATATATTTT. The chain employs TRBV6-1 and TRBJ1-3, with a tentative D call TRBD1 (5 bases). V was shortened by 2 bases and J by 3 bases, with 20 bases between the two germline ends. Germline V gene data show CDR1 as MNHNS and CDR2 as SASEGT. The CDR3 is 18 amino acids.

This clone was found a few times. V gene TRBV29-1 combines with J gene TRBJ2-7; 7 bases align to TRBD1. CDR1 and CDR2 from the germline V gene are SQVTM and ANQGSEA. The trim removed 5 bases at V and 3 bases at J, leaving 4 bases unmatched. This CDR3 region has 12 residues. CDR3 nucleotide sequence: TGCAGCGTTAGCCAGGGGGACTACGAGCAGTACTTC. Protein sequence: CSVSQGDYEQYF.

The rearrangement links TRBV11-2 to TRBJ2-5, with D unclear. The V and J ends lost 3 bases and 2 bases respectively, with 10 bases between them. The CDR3 is 14 residues long. Germline V gene data show CDR1 as SGHAT and CDR2 as FQNNGV. In DNA form, the CDR3 reads TGTGCCAGCAGCTTTTTCGGCAGACAAGAGACCCAGTACTTC. Its protein is CASSFFGRQETQYF.

This clone was observed a handful of times. The chain combines TRBV5-1 with TRBJ1-6; tentative D call: TRBD1 (5 bases). The V and J ends lost 4 bases and 8 bases respectively, with 16 bases between them. Germline V lookup: CDR1 SGHRS, CDR2 YFSETQ. The CDR3 runs to 15 residues. The CDR3, as DNA: TGCGCCAGCAGCGACCCCGGGACGGCGGATTCACCCCTCCACTTT. Translated, it gives CASSDPGTADSPLHF.

This clone turned up a few times. V gene TRBV10-3 combines with J gene TRBJ2-7, with 8 bases identical to TRBD1. Germline assignment: CDR1 ENHRY and CDR2 SYGVKD. The V segment lost 4 bases and the J segment 4 bases; nucleotides outside the gene matches: 6. The CDR3 runs to 14 residues. The CDR3: CAISVETGVYEQYF. CDR3 in DNA: TGTGCCATCAGTGTCGAGACAGGGGTGTACGAGCAGTACTTC.

The chain is built from TRBV4-1 and TRBJ1-1; TRBD1 might be the D (6 bases). The germline CDR1 and CDR2 sequences are MGHRA and YSYEKL. The CDR3 covers 14 residues. V was cut by 0 bases and J by 1 base, with 6 bases left in between. The CDR3 DNA follows: TGCGCCAGCAGCCAAGACAGGGGGAACACTGAAGCTTTCTTT. The encoded protein is CASSQDRGNTEAFF.

This chain joins TRBV7-2 and TRBJ1-3, with 7 positions matching TRBD1. The germline CDR1 and CDR2 sequences are SGHTA and FQGNSA. V lost 5 bases to trimming and J lost 4 bases; unmatched junction nucleotides: 2. The CDR3 is 13 residues long. The CDR3: CASSTGEGNTIYF. CDR3 bases: TGTGCCAGCAGCACAGGGGAGGGAAACACCATATATTTT.

V gene TRBV28 combines with J gene TRBJ1-5; D possibly corresponds to TRBD1 (6 bases). Germline CDR1 is MDHEN and CDR2 is SYDVKM. The CDR3 has 15 residues. Trimming took 2 bases from V and 3 from J, leaving 11 bases between them. As DNA, the CDR3 is TGTGCCAGCAGTTTACTGGACAGAGACAATCAGCCCCAGCATTTT. Encoded protein: CASSLLDRDNQPQHF.

V gene TRBV28 combines with J gene TRBJ1-4; possible D gene TRBD1, 5 bases. This CDR3 has 17 residues. Trimming shortened V by 8 bases and J by 3 bases, and 22 bases separated the two germline ends. Germline V CDR1 and CDR2: MDHEN, SYDVKM. The CDR3 here is CASGGAGRAGANEKLFF. The CDR3 DNA is TGTGCCAGCGGTGGGGCGGGGCGCGCCGGGGCTAATGAAAAACTGTTTTTT.

The CDR3 DNA reads TGTGCCAGCAGCCCAAGGCCCGGGGAGCTGTTTTTT. As protein: CASSPRPGELFF. V and J are TRBV7-3 and TRBJ2-2; D ambiguous. The V and J ends lost 5 bases and 6 bases respectively, with 7 bases between them. Germline assignment: CDR1 SGHTA and CDR2 FQGTGA. The CDR3 has 12 amino acids.

This chain connects TRBV23-1 to TRBJ2-3; 7 bases fit TRBD1. TRBV23-1 is labeled an ORF, and its function is uncertain. The V segment lost 4 bases and the J segment 5 bases; nucleotides outside the gene matches: 18. The CDR3 covers 18 residues. CDR3 DNA: TGCGCCAGCAGTCTTTGGGCAGGGGGTGTGTTTCGGCGAGATACGCAGTATTTT. It encodes CASSLWAGGVFRRDTQYF.

The rearrangement uses TRBV29-1 and TRBJ1-1, with TRBD1 identical over 7 bases. The germline V gene has CDR1 SQVTM and CDR2 ANQGSEA. Trimming cost V 7 bases and J 0 bases; bases outside gene matches: 5. The CDR3 spans 13 residues. The CDR3 nucleotides are TGCAGCGCCGGGACAGAGATGAACACTGAAGCTTTCTTT. Amino acid sequence: CSAGTEMNTEAFF.

This clone has a count of ten or more. The rearrangement uses TRBV27 and TRBJ1-5; 9 nucleotides agree with TRBD1. The CDR3 spans 15 residues. Germline V CDR1 and CDR2: MNHEY, SMNVEV (reference sequence). The V and J ends lost 5 bases and 1 base, in that order; junction bases with no gene match: 3. The CDR3 DNA is TGTGCCAGCAGTCGACAGGGGGGGAGCAATCAGCCCCAGCATTTT. As protein: CASSRQGGSNQPQHF.